This T cell receptor (beta chain) was identified during a study of Ad26.COV2.S vaccination and SARS-CoV-2 variants. The method was immunoSEQ multiplex PCR; TCRdb's version includes in-frame clones alone and lacks a portion of them. Among about 350,000 clones listed, about 87% were seen once. This CDR3 region has 18 residues. Germline V gene lookup returns CDR1 MNHEY and CDR2 SVGEGT. V lost 6 bases to trimming and J lost 2 bases, with 24 bases between them. Treatment here: about 20 received Ad26.COV2.S at low or high dose, single or two shots; several received placebo; per-sample allocation not given. Repertoires come from day 63 after the first vaccine or placebo injection. It was an adult aged 18-55 years in Boston who was the donor. An Ad26 vector was used to express Wuhan-strain SARS-CoV-2 spike as the vaccine.

The sequence came from a person aged 18 to 59 who received the Ad26.COV2.S COVID-19 vaccine or a placebo. Source: peripheral blood, taken in a trial of Ad26.COV2.S vaccine versus placebo. The V gene is TRBV6-2 or TRBV6-3, the J gene TRBJ2-3; D is possibly TRBD1 or TRBD2 (5 bases each). The CDR3 reads CASSHRVSQSGATDTQYF. The CDR3 DNA follows: TGTGCCAGCAGCCATCGGGTGTCTCAATCCGGGGCCACAGATACGCAGTATTTT.